This TCR beta chain originates from a study of early stage breast cancer tumors. About the research overall: Of around 15 invasive breast tumors, 11 to 12 were hormone receptor-positive, HER2-negative.

Overall study results and limits: Enriched TCRB sequences shared across patients were mostly commonly generated sequences. Compared with adjacent normal breast, tumors showed 2.5 to 3-fold denser, more clonal T cells. Blood repertoires resembled normal breast more than tumor.

Assay used: immunoSEQ multiplex PCR; TCRdb lists only in-frame clones, some missing. The sample shows approximately 31,000 clones, around 75% of them seen only once. The CDR3 extends over 13 amino acids. V was shortened by 6 bases and J by 2 bases, with 9 bases between the two germline ends. The germline gives CDR1 WNHNN, CDR2 SYGVQD (reference sequence). About this clone: Its antigen remains unidentified.

Sequencing was done on a sample of breast tumor tissue. This TCR was recovered from a person aged 30-39 years with breast cancer. V is TRBV10-1 and J is TRBJ2-3; TRBD2 is a possible D gene (6 bases). CDR3 loop: CASRQDYTDTQYF. In DNA form, the CDR3 reads TGCGCCAGCAGACAGGACTACACAGATACGCAGTATTTT.